This T cell receptor (beta chain) was sequenced in a study of neurological immune-mediated disorders (dated 2019 in TCRdb). In terms of the full investigation: Of the approximately 34 multiple sclerosis patients, about 31 had relapsing-remitting MS and 3 had secondary progressive MS. Using UMI-based sequencing, the study compared peripheral blood TCR-beta repertoires from patients with HTLV-I-associated myelopathy (HAM/TSP), patients with multiple sclerosis, and healthy controls. Longitudinal samples, technical triplicates and paired sorted CD4+ and CD8+ T-cell subsets, alongside PBMC samples, were included among the approximately 98 TCR-beta libraries. The cohort included about 70 subjects: roughly 14 with HAM/TSP, around 34 with multiple sclerosis, and 20 or so healthy controls.

Unsorted PBMC libraries were generated from 2 million PBMCs stored in RNAlater at -80 °C until RNA extraction. Multiple sclerosis patients were enrolled in a US clinical protocol under which disease progression was evaluated by magnetic resonance imaging. Peripheral blood was subjected to Ficoll-Hypaque density gradient centrifugation to isolate PBMCs, which were then cryopreserved in liquid nitrogen. cDNA was synthesized by template-switch 5'RACE using a primer with a 10-nucleotide random unique molecular identifier that tagged each TCR transcript. Over 180 million TCR-beta sequences, covering 15-18 subjects, were produced in each sequencing run. Total RNA was extracted with the RNeasy kit. The KAPA Real-time Library Amplification kit was used to amplify TCR-beta VDJ regions with primers targeting the TCR constant region and the 5'RACE anchor. A first PCR added sample indexes and Illumina adaptors, after which a second PCR increased the library yield. After purification with Ampure beads, the TCR product of roughly 650 bp was size-selected on a 2% E-gel SizeSelection system. Before pooling, libraries had their quality checked on a Bioanalyzer, their concentration measured with Qubit, and their quantity determined with the Kapa Library Quantification kit. Libraries were sequenced paired-end 2 x 150 bp on an Illumina HiSeq 2500. To increase sequence diversity, roughly 24-32% phiX was spiked into each library pool. As for the original processing: Quality-filtered reads were processed with the UMI-based MiGEC pipeline, which removed over 75% of raw TCR sequences during error correction. VDJ genes were aligned to IMGT germline references, and each clonotype was defined by a unique CDR3 amino acid sequence together with V-J genes. Clonal expansion, Shannon diversity and CDR3 relatedness (CalcPairwiseDistances, ClusterSamples) were evaluated with VDJtools, and phylogenetic trees were built with CLCbio workbench. Using coefficient-of-variation modelling across technical triplicates, the study counted a clone as expanded if it had at least 8 unique UMIs. TCRdb reprocessing: public reads trimmed at Q25 with fastp, clones called with MiXCR, in-frame beta chains kept. Merged by CDR3 protein, the rows form single entries marked with the most common genes and DNA. The authors' filters were not applied to this entry. Recorded for this sample are 50,000 to 75,000 distinct CDR3 sequences; 4.1% of them occurred a single time. The top ten constitute about 2.4% of the sample.

The CDR3 numbers 17 residues from cysteine through phenylalanine. Only the CDR3 DNA is retained, 51 bases long and in frame from the first base. CDR1 and CDR2 are drawn from the germline V gene (reference sequence): DFQATT, SNEGSKA. V loses 0 bases at its end and J loses 8 bases; junction bases beyond the gene matches: 18. For this clonotype: Its antigen specificity is not known. Just one base apart from a much larger clone, this may be a read error.

The full study reports these points: The MS cluster was not associated with any clinical or MRI features, and the authors stated that larger cohorts are needed. In a phylogenetic analysis, the repertoires of 18 out of 34 MS patients fell into a single cluster of related CDR3 sequences, pointing to a possible signature at the repertoire level. TCR clonal expansion was highest in HAM/TSP patients and lowest in MS patients, with MS patients falling below even healthy controls. No identical CDR3 amino acid sequences were found to be shared among expanded clones across subjects, suggesting that TCR-beta repertoires were private in all groups.

The source of this sequence is a man aged 50 or older with multiple sclerosis. The rearrangement combines TRBV20-1 with TRBJ1-2; 7 central bases correspond to TRBD1. Material for sequencing was PBMCs. The CDR3 has the sequence CSARDTSDRKDLRGYTF. The DNA sequence is TGCAGTGCTAGAGATACCTCGGACAGGAAAGACTTAAGGGGCTACACCTTC.